The 14 T cell receptor beta chains reported below all come from one sample, sequenced in a study of monozygotic twins with inflammatory bowel disease (dated 2019 in TCRdb). The protocol used for the library was 5' RACE. This sample was sequenced with an Illumina HiSeq 2500. Once TCRdb had reprocessed the reads, it stored one entry per CDR3 protein sequence and supplied no DNA. This specimen's table enumerates more than 350,000 distinct CDR3 sequences. The ten top clones hold about 2.3% of the sample. The material sequenced was blood. These receptor sequences come from a human donor with ulcerative colitis or Crohn's disease, or a healthy co-twin of an affected twin (not recorded which).

This CDR3 is CSAGRRGWDTEAFF. V usage is TRBV20-1 and J usage is TRBJ1-1; the TCRdb D gene call, TRBD1, has no DNA to confirm it. Germline V lookup: CDR1 DFQATT, CDR2 SNEGSKA (reference sequence). The CDR3 length is 14 residues.

V is TRBV5-1 and J is TRBJ2-3; TCRdb's D call, TRBD2, is unchecked because there is no DNA. CDR3 length: 16 residues. The germline V gene has CDR1 SGHRS and CDR2 YFSETQ. This chain's CDR3 is CASSLALRGGPDTQYF.

This rearrangement joins TRBV7-2 to TRBJ2-2. CDR1 SGHTA and CDR2 FQGNSA come from the germline V gene. The CDR3 extends over 14 amino acids. CDR3 region: CASSHLRNTGELFF. Full variable domain (outside the CDR3, taken from reference TRBV7-2 and TRBJ2-2): GAGVSQSPSNKVTEKGKDVELRCDPISGHTALYWYRQSLGQGLEFLIYFQGNSAPDKSGLPSDRFSAERTGGSVSTLTIQRTQQEDSAVYLCASSHLRNTGELFFGEGSRLTVL.

The J gene is TRBJ1-1, the V gene TRBV9. The CDR3 covers 15 residues. Germline V gives CDR1 SGDLS, CDR2 YYNGEE. The CDR3 protein is CASSVDVSMNTEAFF.

The rearrangement joins TRBV11-2 to TRBJ1-1; TCRdb indicates TRBD1, and absent DNA this call remains unverified. The CDR3 is made up of 15 amino acids. From germline, CDR1 is SGHAT and CDR2 FQNNGV. The CDR3 spells CASSLGAGGLTEAFF.

This rearrangement joins TRBV7-2 to TRBJ2-5. The germline gives CDR1 SGHTA, CDR2 FQGNSA. The CDR3 consists of 11 residues. The chain's CDR3 is CASSFARTQYF. Full variable domain (outside the CDR3, taken from reference TRBV7-2 and TRBJ2-5): GAGVSQSPSNKVTEKGKDVELRCDPISGHTALYWYRQSLGQGLEFLIYFQGNSAPDKSGLPSDRFSAERTGGSVSTLTIQRTQQEDSAVYLCASSFARTQYFGPGTRLLVL.

V and J are TRBV15 and TRBJ2-3; TCRdb calls TRBD2, which cannot be checked without DNA. Germline CDR1 reads LNHNV; CDR2 reads YYDKDF (reference sequence). The CDR3 has 20 amino acids. This chain's CDR3 is CATSRTQAASSASDTDTQYF.

The chain combines TRBV21-1 with TRBJ2-1. TRBV21-1 is described as a pseudogene. The CDR3 consists of 16 residues. The CDR3 loop is CASSKDEGCSYNEQFF.

The chain couples TRBV11-2 to TRBJ2-3; TCRdb's D call, TRBD1, is unchecked because there is no DNA. Germline lookup yields CDR1 SGHAT and CDR2 FQNNGV. The length of the CDR3 is 15 residues. CDR3 protein: CASSISGGGADTQYF.

This sequence joins TRBV11-2 and TRBJ2-7; TCRdb's assignment of TRBD1 cannot be checked, as there is no DNA. Looked up from germline, CDR1 is SGHAT and CDR2 is FQNNGV. The CDR3 is 18 residues long. The CDR3 reads CASSRGQYIRGASYEQYF.

This chain joins TRBV5-1 and TRBJ2-1; checking the TCRdb D call of TRBD1 is not possible without DNA. The CDR3 has 14 residues. Germline values: CDR1 SGHRS, CDR2 YFSETQ. CDR3 in amino acids: CASSLVVGGLEQFF.

The CDR3: CASSPRLSGNTIYF. V is TRBV12-3 or TRBV12-4 and J is TRBJ1-3. CDR3 size: 14 residues.

The J gene is TRBJ1-4, the V gene TRBV12-5. This CDR3 region has 11 residues. Germline V gene sequence: CDR1 LGHNT, CDR2 FRNRAP. CDR3 in amino acids: CASGLLGGSPF. Full variable domain (missing parts from reference TRBV12-5 and TRBJ1-4): DARVTQTPRHKVTEMGQEVTMRCQPILGHNTVFWYRQTMMQGLELLAYFRNRAPLDDSGMPKDRFSAEMPDATLATLKIQPSEPRDSAVYFCASGLLGGSPFGSGTQLSVL.

The J gene is TRBJ2-7, the V gene TRBV6-2 or TRBV6-3; TCRdb gives TRBD2 as the D gene, but with no DNA this cannot be confirmed. Germline lookup yields CDR1 MNHEY and CDR2 SVGEGT. This CDR3 contains 14 residues. CDR3 region: CASIPAGHPYEQYF.